This T cell receptor beta chain was recovered during a study of T cells after posttransplantation cyclophosphamide. The table came from immunoSEQ multiplex PCR; TCRdb's copy has only in-frame clones and leaves some out. This table has more than 30,000 clones, approximately 90% appearing once. General study points: TRB overlap between skin or GI tissue T cells and blood was limited. Later blood repertoires were often dominated by clones from the donor CD8+ memory compartment. Recipient CMV seropositivity and CMV reactivation strongly tracked TRB clonality.

The naive gate required viable CD3+CD4+ or CD3+CD8+ cells with CCR7+CD45RA+CD45RO-CD95-CD27+CD28+ phenotype. Peripheral blood was collected from the related graft donor on the marrow donation day. This clone showed up just once. Its antigen remains unknown. V was clipped by 5 bases and J by 10 bases; unmatched bases: 10. Germline-derived CDR1 and CDR2 are SEHNR and FQNEAQ (reference sequence). The CDR3 length is 15 residues. The chain carries TRBV7-9 and TRBJ1-6; 8 positions agree with TRBD1. This receptor was obtained from a woman aged 60-75 years in good health, CMV-negative, and a related stem cell transplant donor. Sequencing was performed on naive CD4+ T cells sorted from PBMCs. CDR3 nucleotides: TGTGCCAGCAGCGCGCCGGGGACAGGTTTATCACCCCTCCACTTT. As protein: CASSAPGTGLSPLHF.